The 8 T cell receptor beta chains in this list originate from one sample, sequenced in a study of identical twins (TCRdb year 2016). Receptor amplification or capture employed 5' RACE. Data came from an Illumina HiSeq 2000. TCRdb trimmed public reads at Q25 via fastp, called clones via MiXCR and kept in-frame beta chains. Every distinct CDR3 protein forms one entry, paired with its most common genes and DNA. The sample data list 700,000 to 950,000 distinct CDR3 sequences, and roughly an eighth of these were observed just once. The ten largest account for about 1.5% of the sample. This same sample was also taken into another study, of yellow fever vaccine responses in identical twins.

Source material: PBMCs. The receptors were gathered from a young woman in good health.

This clonotype was counted many times. The chain links TRBV5-1 to TRBJ2-1, with D hard to call. This CDR3 region has 15 residues. Germline V lookup: CDR1 SGHRS, CDR2 YFSETQ. The V end was cut by 3 bases, the J end by 8 bases, with 18 bases between. CDR3 sequence: CASSSSFRFLDEQFF. The CDR3 nucleotides are TGCGCCAGCAGCTCTTCTTTTAGGTTCTTGGATGAGCAGTTCTTC.

The rearrangement uses TRBV29-1 and TRBJ2-1, with D perhaps given as TRBD1 or TRBD2 (5 bases each). Germline V gives CDR1 SQVTM, CDR2 ANQGSEA. This CDR3 contains 9 residues. In DNA form, the CDR3 reads TGCAACCTCCGGGACCGGCAGTTCTTC. As protein: CNLRDRQFF.

The chain joins TRBV6-1 to TRBJ1-6; D not resolved. The CDR3 is 13 residues long. The V end was cut by 1 base, the J end by 6 bases, with 4 bases between. The germline gives CDR1 MNHNS, CDR2 SASEGT. As DNA, the CDR3 is TGTGCCAGCAGTGAAGGGACTAATTCACCCCTCCACTTT. Its translation is CASSEGTNSPLHF.

Here the CDR3 reads CASSSSLNQPQHF. CDR3 DNA sequence: TGTGCCAGCAGCTCCTCTCTCAATCAGCCCCAGCATTTT. The rearrangement links TRBV6-5 to TRBJ1-5; no clear D gene. V shed 6 bases and J shed 3 bases, with 9 bases lying between them. CDR1 and CDR2 from the germline V gene are MNHEY and SVGAGI. This CDR3 spans 13 amino acids.

Regarding this clonotype: The junction does not match germline at one end; this may be a read error. This chain links TRBV24-1 with TRBJ2-1; 12 positions match TRBD2. CDR3 length equals 15 residues. Germline V gives CDR1 KGHDR, CDR2 SFDVKD. CDR3 DNA: TGTGCCACCAGTGACGACTCTCTAGCGGGAGGGCCGTTGATCTTC. This translates into CATSDDSLAGGPLIF.

The V gene is TRBV20-1, the J gene TRBJ1-1; no clear D gene. Trimming took off 6 bases at V and 1 base at J, with 9 bases between the two ends. The CDR3 loop spans 12 amino acids. Germline lookup yields CDR1 DFQATT and CDR2 SNEGSKA (reference sequence). CDR3: CSAWLGNTEAFF. Written as DNA, the CDR3 is TGCAGTGCCTGGCTGGGGAACACTGAAGCTTTCTTT.

The chain is built from TRBV12-3 or TRBV12-4 and TRBJ1-2; D gene ambiguous. The CDR3 runs to 14 residues. Trimming pared 4 bases from V and 5 bases from J, leaving 14 bases between. As DNA, the CDR3 is TGTGCCAGCAGTTCGACCGGGAGGCAGTATGGCTACACCTTC. It codes for CASSSTGRQYGYTF.

This clonotype was seen a few times. The CDR3 nucleotides are TGTGCCACCAGCAGAGTTTTGGGAGTAGGGGGCTACATTCCCTCTGGGGCCAACGTCCTGACTTTC. It is translated as CATSRVLGVGGYIPSGANVLTF. The rearrangement uses TRBV15 and TRBJ2-6, with 7 bases identical to TRBD1. From germline, CDR1 is LNHNV and CDR2 YYDKDF (reference sequence). This CDR3 has 22 residues. The trim removed 1 base at V and 0 bases at J, leaving 18 bases unmatched.